This T cell receptor (beta chain) was recorded in a study of blood T cell repertoires in COVID-19. About the study: T cells, B-cell-depleted T cells, or PBMCs provided the cDNA or gDNA that served as material.

The V segment lost 1 base and the J segment 8 bases; nucleotides outside the gene matches: 14. Germline CDR1 and CDR2: MDHEN and SYDVKM. The CDR3 runs 18 residues. Per the study methods: Estimated nucleated cell counts came from reference gene primer amplification. Profiled with immunoSEQ multiplex PCR; TCRdb holds only in-frame clones, not every one. The DNA was the basis for D and trimming; V, J and clone size are from that table. The data contain 180,000 or so clones, around 85% of them singletons. This rearrangement joins TRBV28 to TRBJ2-1; 10 nucleotides match TRBD2. The sequence was collected from a woman in her fifties or sixties with acute or convalescent COVID-19. The sample comprised peripheral blood. In nucleotides, the CDR3 is TGTGCCAGCAGTTTATCCCGGCCATGGACTAGCGGTGGCGATGAGCAGTTCTTC. This encodes CASSLSRPWTSGGDEQFF.